The rows below give T cell receptor beta chains drawn from one sample of a study of patients and donors after allogeneic stem cell transplantation. TCRdb ran MiXCR on the RT-PCR reads and lists one entry per CDR3 protein. The data hold hundreds of thousands of distinct CDR3 sequences, with around 15% observed a single time. Sequenced input: blood, either unsorted or a sorted T cell fraction (not recorded which). These receptors all stem from a human donor who was either an allogeneic HSCT recipient or a stem cell or donor lymphocyte infusion donor (not recorded which). It is not recorded whose cells these are; they may come from a transplant donor. Both conserved end residues are part of each CDR3. Where a row states a size, it is once, few, many or the class of an expanded clone; other rows omit it.

v_gene	abundance	j_gene	CDR3aa
TRBV4-1	NA	TRBJ2-1	CASGSGIPSYNEQFF
TRBV3-1	NA	TRBJ2-3	CASSQVPSGYTDTQYF
TRBV7-7	few	TRBJ2-5	CASSLEGTLRTQYF
TRBV20-1	few	TRBJ2-1	CSAHLPGGKGNEQFF
TRBV2	NA	TRBJ2-6	CASSVDRAGANVLTF
TRBV29-1	NA	TRBJ1-4	CSVEDRGGGKLFF
TRBV12-3/TRBV12-4	few	TRBJ2-1	CASMGEGRTYNEQFF
TRBV7-9	few	TRBJ2-7	CASSLEKGFHEQYF
TRBV12-3/TRBV12-4	NA	TRBJ2-2	CASSYGRDRELFF
TRBV2	NA	TRBJ1-5	CASSAWDRWKHF
TRBV11-3	NA	TRBJ2-1	CASSRGFGLNEQFF
TRBV6-1	few	TRBJ2-7	CASSPSRVLSYEQYF
TRBV7-9	NA	TRBJ1-2	CASTNRGTTYGYTF
TRBV7-2	few	TRBJ1-5	CASSLDQGALGNQPQHF
TRBV7-9	few	TRBJ2-3	CASSSDARDTQYF
TRBV4-1	few	TRBJ2-1	CASSQGTLGNEQFF
TRBV7-8	NA	TRBJ2-7	CASSLAWRAILPYEQYF
TRBV12-3/TRBV12-4	few	TRBJ1-6	CASSPRGGESYNSPLHF
TRBV18	many	TRBJ2-7	CASSPLGYEQYF
TRBV19	few	TRBJ2-1	CASSTTSGLTEQFF
TRBV11-3	few	TRBJ2-6	CASSSGTRSSGANVLTF
TRBV6-2/TRBV6-3	NA	TRBJ1-2	CASSHREGGLLDGYTF
TRBV20-1	many	TRBJ2-2	CSARGRPRTSDITGELFF
TRBV2	few	TRBJ2-7	CASSGQGDHYEQYF
TRBV18	NA	TRBJ1-1	CASSPLDSRSEAFF
TRBV6-5	NA	TRBJ1-2	CASSYQGACTF
TRBV6-1	few	TRBJ2-6	CASSILAGFSGANVLTF
TRBV4-1	many	TRBJ2-1	CASSLTFGSASDEQFF
TRBV28	NA	TRBJ2-2	CASSSPFGLARTGELFF
TRBV30	NA	TRBJ2-1	CAWFPGTGPDNEQFF
TRBV6-2/TRBV6-3	few	TRBJ1-1	CASTRDRDAFF
TRBV5-1	many	TRBJ2-2	CASSLAPQDRSGELFF
TRBV4-3	NA	TRBJ1-1	CASSQDPLKAEAFF
TRBV29-1	NA	TRBJ2-2	CSVLGRANTGELFF
TRBV6-2/TRBV6-3	few	TRBJ2-7	CASRYATSGSYEQYF
TRBV6-2/TRBV6-3	few	TRBJ2-7	CASSAAGTSVYEQYF
TRBV20-1	NA	TRBJ2-3	CSAIIRTTRDTQYF
TRBV5-6	NA	TRBJ2-5	CASRASWTPLLKETQYF
TRBV4-2	few	TRBJ2-1	CASSQDTPGLAGNEQFF
TRBV20-1	NA	TRBJ2-3	CSARSGLAINTDTQYF
TRBV2	NA	TRBJ1-5	CASSDYVDTSNQPQHF
TRBV27	few	TRBJ2-7	CASSYGRGPYEQYF
TRBV9	few	TRBJ1-1	CASSVRPRLGSPLNNTEAFF
TRBV4-1	NA	TRBJ2-7	CASSQDVGGPYEQYF
TRBV27	few	TRBJ2-1	CASSPPSSSYNEQFF
TRBV12-3/TRBV12-4	few	TRBJ1-1	CASSLGFTEAFF
TRBV28	few	TRBJ2-7	CASSPLLAGHYEQYF
TRBV6-5	NA	TRBJ2-7	CASSYRRGPSNEQYF
TRBV13	NA	TRBJ1-1	CASSLYPIIAEAFF
TRBV6-2/TRBV6-3	once	TRBJ2-1	CASIHGTGEMNEQFF
TRBV7-2	many	TRBJ2-5	CASSFRLTETQYF
TRBV25-1	NA	TRBJ2-7	CASSVSPGQGSYEQYF
TRBV7-8	NA	TRBJ1-3	CASSPYEGAGNTIYF